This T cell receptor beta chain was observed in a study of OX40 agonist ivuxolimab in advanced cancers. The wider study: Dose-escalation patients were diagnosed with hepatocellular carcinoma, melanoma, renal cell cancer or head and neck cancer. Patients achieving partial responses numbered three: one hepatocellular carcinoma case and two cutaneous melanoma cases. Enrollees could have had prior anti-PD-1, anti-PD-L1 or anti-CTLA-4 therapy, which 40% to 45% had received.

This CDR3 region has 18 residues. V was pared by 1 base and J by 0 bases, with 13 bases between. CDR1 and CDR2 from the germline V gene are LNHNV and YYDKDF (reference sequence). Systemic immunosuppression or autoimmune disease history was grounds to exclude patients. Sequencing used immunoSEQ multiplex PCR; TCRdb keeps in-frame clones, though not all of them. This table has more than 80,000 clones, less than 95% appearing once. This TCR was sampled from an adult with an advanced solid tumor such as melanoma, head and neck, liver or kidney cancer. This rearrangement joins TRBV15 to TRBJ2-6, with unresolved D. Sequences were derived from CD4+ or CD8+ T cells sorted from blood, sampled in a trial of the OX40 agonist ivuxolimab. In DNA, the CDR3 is TGTGCCACCAGCAGAGGGGATGGGGATGTCTCTGGGGCCAACGTCCTGACTTTC. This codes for CATSRGDGDVSGANVLTF. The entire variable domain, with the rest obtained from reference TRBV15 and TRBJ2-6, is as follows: DAMVIQNPRYQVTQFGKPVTLSCSQTLNHNVMYWYQQKSSQAPKLLFHYYDKDFNNEADTPDNFQSRRPNTSFCFLDIRSPGLGDTAMYLCATSRGDGDVSGANVLTFGAGSRLTVL.